These T cell receptor beta chains were read from a single sample in a study of blood T cell repertoires in COVID-19. Produced via immunoSEQ multiplex PCR; TCRdb's table is partial and in-frame only. This repertoire shows roughly 290,000 clones, 80% to 90% found once; its top ten account for more than 3.5%. Sequencing input: PBMCs or T cells enriched from blood (not recorded which). The receptors were gathered from a woman aged 25-40 years who had recovered from COVID-19. The CDR3 runs from the conserved cysteine through the conserved F or W. Each record gives: J gene, D gene, clone size, V gene, CDR3 DNA, CDR3 protein. The D gene is left open where the match is weak. Not all rows give a size; the values are once, few, many and, for expanded clones, a class.

J gene: TRBJ1-1; D gene: TRBD1; clone size: .; V gene: TRBV28; CDR3 DNA: TGTGCCAGCAGTTTATGGCTCAGGGGGAACCTCACTGAAGCTTTCTTT; CDR3 protein: CASSLWLRGNLTEAFF
J gene: TRBJ2-1; D gene: TRBD1; clone size: .; V gene: TRBV5-1; CDR3 DNA: TGCGCCAGCAGCTGGACAGGGTTTGGAGATGAGCAGTTCTTC; CDR3 protein: CASSWTGFGDEQFF
J gene: TRBJ1-6; D gene: .; clone size: .; V gene: TRBV5-1; CDR3 DNA: TGCGCCAGCAGGGCGGCCCCTAATTCACCCCTCCACTTT; CDR3 protein: CASRAAPNSPLHF
J gene: TRBJ1-5; D gene: TRBD1; clone size: .; V gene: TRBV7-8; CDR3 DNA: TGTGCCAGCAGCCAGGACAGGGGCAATCAGCCCCAGCATTTT; CDR3 protein: CASSQDRGNQPQHF
J gene: TRBJ2-5; D gene: .; clone size: .; V gene: TRBV4-1; CDR3 DNA: TGCGCCAGCAGCCAAGATCGAGCGGGTTCTGGCGAGACCCAGTACTTC; CDR3 protein: CASSQDRAGSGETQYF
J gene: TRBJ1-1; D gene: .; clone size: .; V gene: TRBV5-8; CDR3 DNA: TGTGCCAGCAGCTTGGTTGGGGCTAGGCGTCTATTGGCTTTCTTT; CDR3 protein: CASSLVGARRLLAFF
J gene: TRBJ1-1; D gene: .; clone size: .; V gene: TRBV7-9; CDR3 DNA: TGTGCCAGCAGCTCAACGGGACTTTCCGCGAACACTGAAGCTTTCTTT; CDR3 protein: CASSSTGLSANTEAFF
J gene: TRBJ2-1; D gene: .; clone size: .; V gene: TRBV11-2; CDR3 DNA: TGTGCCAGCAGCTTAGTAGTCAACAATGAGCAGTTCTTC; CDR3 protein: CASSLVVNNEQFF
J gene: TRBJ2-1; D gene: .; clone size: .; V gene: TRBV2; CDR3 DNA: TGTGCCCGGAACAGCGGCCACAATGAGCAGTTCTTC; CDR3 protein: CARNSGHNEQFF
J gene: TRBJ2-7; D gene: TRBD2; clone size: .; V gene: TRBV7-6; CDR3 DNA: TGTGCCAGCAGCTTAGGTCAAGCGGGGGGGACGTACGAGCAGTACTTC; CDR3 protein: CASSLGQAGGTYEQYF
J gene: TRBJ2-7; D gene: TRBD1; clone size: .; V gene: TRBV28; CDR3 DNA: TGTGCCAGCAGTCTAGTAAGGGACAGGGGGCGTAGAGGCTACGAGCAGTACTTC; CDR3 protein: CASSLVRDRGRRGYEQYF
J gene: TRBJ1-1; D gene: .; clone size: .; V gene: TRBV28; CDR3 DNA: TGTGCCAGCACAGTGGGCATGAACACTGAAGCTTTCTTT; CDR3 protein: CASTVGMNTEAFF
J gene: TRBJ1-2; D gene: .; clone size: .; V gene: TRBV25-1; CDR3 DNA: TGTGCCAGCAGTGAAACAGGGTTGGGGCCCTATGGCTACACCTTC; CDR3 protein: CASSETGLGPYGYTF
J gene: TRBJ2-3; D gene: TRBD2; clone size: .; V gene: TRBV27; CDR3 DNA: TGTGCCAGCAGTTTCAGTAGGGACTACCGCACAGATACGCAGTATTTT; CDR3 protein: CASSFSRDYRTDTQYF
J gene: TRBJ2-7; D gene: TRBD1; clone size: .; V gene: TRBV5-1; CDR3 DNA: TGCGCCAGCAGCATCGGGACAGGGAACGAGCAGTACTTC; CDR3 protein: CASSIGTGNEQYF
J gene: TRBJ1-3; D gene: .; clone size: .; V gene: TRBV30; CDR3 DNA: TGTGCCTGGAGCCTTTTCTCTGGAAACACCATATATTTT; CDR3 protein: CAWSLFSGNTIYF
J gene: TRBJ1-5; D gene: .; clone size: once; V gene: TRBV6-1; CDR3 DNA: TGTGCCAGCAGTGATAGGACAGCCTCCAGTAGCAATCAGCCCCAGCATTTT; CDR3 protein: CASSDRTASSSNQPQHF
J gene: TRBJ1-6; D gene: .; clone size: once; V gene: TRBV5-1; CDR3 DNA: TGCGCCAGCAGCCCCCAGGGGAATTCACCCCTCCACTTT; CDR3 protein: CASSPQGNSPLHF
J gene: TRBJ2-3; D gene: TRBD2; clone size: .; V gene: TRBV7-2; CDR3 DNA: TGTGCCAGCAGCTTAGTTAGCGGGGTTACAGATACGCAGTATTTT; CDR3 protein: CASSLVSGVTDTQYF
J gene: TRBJ1-2; D gene: .; clone size: .; V gene: TRBV28; CDR3 DNA: TGTGCCAGTGAACAGGGTGACTATGGCTACACCTTC; CDR3 protein: CASEQGDYGYTF
J gene: TRBJ2-1; D gene: .; clone size: .; V gene: TRBV7-8; CDR3 DNA: TGTGCCAGCAGCCCCGGGCCACAGGGCGCTTCCTACAATGAGCAGTTCTTC; CDR3 protein: CASSPGPQGASYNEQFF
J gene: TRBJ2-7; D gene: .; clone size: few; V gene: TRBV5-1; CDR3 DNA: TGCGCCAGCAAGGTAGGGGTAAGGGACGAGCAGTACTTC; CDR3 protein: CASKVGVRDEQYF
J gene: TRBJ1-6; D gene: .; clone size: .; V gene: TRBV13; CDR3 DNA: TGTGCCAGCAGCTACCTACAGGGTGCTGAGAATTCACCCCTCCACTTT; CDR3 protein: CASSYLQGAENSPLHF
J gene: TRBJ1-5; D gene: .; clone size: .; V gene: TRBV10-2; CDR3 DNA: TGCGCCAGCAGAGATGGGGCGAAGCAGCCCCAGCATTTT; CDR3 protein: CASRDGAKQPQHF
J gene: TRBJ2-3; D gene: TRBD1; clone size: .; V gene: TRBV28; CDR3 DNA: TGTGCCAGCAGTCATACATTCGGACAGGGCACAGATACGCAGTATTTT; CDR3 protein: CASSHTFGQGTDTQYF
J gene: TRBJ1-2; D gene: TRBD1; clone size: .; V gene: TRBV7-2; CDR3 DNA: TGTGCCAGCAGCTTAGTACAGGGGGCGAGCGGCTACACCTTC; CDR3 protein: CASSLVQGASGYTF
J gene: TRBJ1-2; D gene: TRBD1; clone size: .; V gene: TRBV24-1; CDR3 DNA: TGTGCCACCAGTGATGCGGGACAGGGGGCCGATGGCTACACCTTC; CDR3 protein: CATSDAGQGADGYTF
J gene: TRBJ2-1; D gene: TRBD2; clone size: .; V gene: TRBV4-1; CDR3 DNA: TGCGCCAGCAGCCAATATAGCGGGAGAGCTTACAATGAGCAGTTCTTC; CDR3 protein: CASSQYSGRAYNEQFF
J gene: TRBJ2-3; D gene: .; clone size: once; V gene: TRBV5-1; CDR3 DNA: TGCGCCAGCAGCTTGGACTCCGATACGCAGTATTTT; CDR3 protein: CASSLDSDTQYF
J gene: TRBJ1-4; D gene: .; clone size: .; V gene: TRBV5-1; CDR3 DNA: TGCGCCAGCAGCCCGAGTGGGGGCAATGAAAAACTGTTTTTT; CDR3 protein: CASSPSGGNEKLFF
J gene: TRBJ2-1; D gene: TRBD1; clone size: .; V gene: TRBV5-4; CDR3 DNA: TGTGCCAGCGTCCAGGACAGGGGGGAGCAGTTCTTC; CDR3 protein: CASVQDRGEQFF
J gene: TRBJ1-1; D gene: .; clone size: .; V gene: TRBV19; CDR3 DNA: TGTGCCAGTAGATTGGACAGGAACACTGAAGCTTTCTTT; CDR3 protein: CASRLDRNTEAFF
J gene: TRBJ2-1; D gene: .; clone size: .; V gene: TRBV5-1; CDR3 DNA: TGCGCCAGCAGCTTGACAGGGATGGGCAATGAGCAGTTCTTC; CDR3 protein: CASSLTGMGNEQFF
J gene: TRBJ1-5; D gene: TRBD1; clone size: .; V gene: TRBV25-1; CDR3 DNA: TGTGCCAGCAGTGACGACAGGGATTATCAGCCCCAGCATTTT; CDR3 protein: CASSDDRDYQPQHF
J gene: TRBJ2-5; D gene: TRBD2; clone size: .; V gene: TRBV27; CDR3 DNA: TGTGCCAGCAGATCTGTAGCGGGGGGCTTGGAGACCCAGTACTTC; CDR3 protein: CASRSVAGGLETQYF
J gene: TRBJ1-6; D gene: TRBD1; clone size: .; V gene: TRBV6-5; CDR3 DNA: TGTGCCAGCAGTTTAAACGACAGGGTCTATAATTCACCCCTCCACTTT; CDR3 protein: CASSLNDRVYNSPLHF
J gene: TRBJ1-6; D gene: TRBD1; clone size: .; V gene: TRBV7-9; CDR3 DNA: TGTGCCAGCAGCCGAGACAGGGAGATTTCACCCCTCCACTTT; CDR3 protein: CASSRDREISPLHF
J gene: TRBJ1-4; D gene: .; clone size: .; V gene: TRBV30; CDR3 DNA: TGTGCCTGGAGTGGAGCTGCAAAAGAAAAACTGTTTTTT; CDR3 protein: CAWSGAAKEKLFF
J gene: TRBJ2-5; D gene: TRBD1; clone size: many; V gene: TRBV7-9; CDR3 DNA: TGTGCCAGCAGCTCCCCCAGGGGGCGGACCCAAGAGACCCAGTACTTC; CDR3 protein: CASSSPRGRTQETQYF
J gene: TRBJ1-3; D gene: .; clone size: .; V gene: TRBV11-2; CDR3 DNA: TGTGCCAGCAGCTCCCTCCTTGGGGAGACGTCCCACACCATATATTTT; CDR3 protein: CASSSLLGETSHTIYF
J gene: TRBJ1-1; D gene: .; clone size: .; V gene: TRBV6-8; CDR3 DNA: TGTGCCAGCACAGAAAATCCTGAAGCTTTCTTT; CDR3 protein: CASTENPEAFF
J gene: TRBJ1-1; D gene: .; clone size: .; V gene: TRBV6-5; CDR3 DNA: TGTGCCAACTCCCGGCCCGGACAAAACACTGAAGCTTTCTTT; CDR3 protein: CANSRPGQNTEAFF
J gene: TRBJ1-1; D gene: TRBD1; clone size: .; V gene: TRBV11-2; CDR3 DNA: TGTGCCAGCAGCCCGGGACAGGGGCTTGCCACTGAAGCTTTCTTT; CDR3 protein: CASSPGQGLATEAFF
J gene: TRBJ1-4; D gene: .; clone size: .; V gene: TRBV14; CDR3 DNA: TGTGCCAGCAGCCAGAACAGTCCGGGGGGTGAAAAACTGTTTTTT; CDR3 protein: CASSQNSPGGEKLFF
J gene: TRBJ2-3; D gene: TRBD2; clone size: .; V gene: TRBV7-6; CDR3 DNA: TGTGCCAGCAGCTCCCCCACTACTAGCGCGGGTACGCAGTATTTT; CDR3 protein: CASSSPTTSAGTQYF